This passage covers 28 T cell receptor beta chains from one sample sequenced in a study of cytomegalovirus exposure and HLA in healthy donors. The PCR employed 60 Vbeta primers together with 13 Jbeta primers. Some clones are missing from TCRdb's copy, which holds only in-frame ones; the method was immunoSEQ multiplex PCR. The table lists 30,000 to 40,000 clones, with 3% to 3.5% in the top ten. Input material: PBMCs. The receptor set was obtained from a woman aged 40 to 50 in good health and CMV-seropositive.

This chain links TRBV28 with TRBJ2-7; weak D call: TRBD1 (8 bases). The germline V and J ends were trimmed by 5 bases and 3 bases, with 17 bases remaining between them. The CDR3 runs 15 residues. The germline V gene encodes CDR1 MDHEN and CDR2 SYDVKM. The DNA for the CDR3 is TGTGCCAGCAGTCCTTCTACAGGGGGGGTCTACGAGCAGTACTTC. Its translation: CASSPSTGGVYEQYF.

The chain couples TRBV19 to TRBJ1-3, with D uncertain. Germline lookup yields CDR1 LNHDA and CDR2 SQIVND (reference sequence). This CDR3 comprises 15 residues. V lost 3 bases, J lost 0 bases, and 9 bases lay in between. CDR3 in DNA: TGTGCCAGTAGTATGTATGGACTCTCTGGAAACACCATATATTTT. This gives the protein CASSMYGLSGNTIYF.

This chain links TRBV4-2 with TRBJ2-2; the match to TRBD2 covers 8 bases. Germline CDR1 and CDR2: LGHNA and YNFKEQ. The V gene end was trimmed by 0 bases and the J gene end by 7 bases; junction bases not matched to a gene: 4. This CDR3 contains 15 residues. In DNA, the CDR3 is TGTGCCAGCAGCCAAGATTACGGGAGGGGCGGGGAGCTGTTTTTT. Amino acid sequence: CASSQDYGRGGELFF.

V is TRBV9 and J is TRBJ1-1; possible D gene TRBD1, 6 bases. Looked up from germline, CDR1 is SGDLS and CDR2 is YYNGEE. CDR3 length: 14 residues. Deletions cut 10 bases from V and 1 base from J, with 17 bases between. The CDR3 DNA reads TGTGCCGCTAGGGGGGGCCTCGAGAACACTGAAGCTTTCTTT. As protein: CAARGGLENTEAFF.

The genes are TRBV5-1 and TRBJ2-5; TRBD2 might be the D (6 bases). Trimming stripped 7 bases from V and 4 bases from J, with 14 bases between. The germline gives CDR1 SGHRS, CDR2 YFSETQ. The CDR3 runs to 13 residues. CDR3 nucleotides: TGCGCCAGCTATGGAGGAGGGCTAGAGACCCAGTACTTC. It codes for CASYGGGLETQYF.

The rearrangement links TRBV30 to TRBJ2-3; TRBD1 aligns across 7 bases. CDR1 is GTSNPN, CDR2 SVGIG, per germline (reference sequence). With 4 bases clipped from V and 0 bases from J, the junction kept 7 bases outside the gene matches. CDR3 length equals 15 residues. The CDR3 reads CAWTLGGLSTDTQYF. The CDR3 DNA reads TGTGCCTGGACCCTAGGGGGCCTGAGCACAGATACGCAGTATTTT.

The chain combines TRBV5-1 with TRBJ1-5; D might be TRBD1 (5 bases). Looked up from germline, CDR1 is SGHRS and CDR2 is YFSETQ. Trimming removed 1 base at V and 5 bases at J, with 13 bases between. This CDR3 is 15 amino acids long. CDR3 sequence: CASSLSGEEYQPQHF. The DNA of the CDR3 is TGCGCCAGCAGCTTGTCGGGGGAGGAATATCAGCCCCAGCATTTT.

The rearrangement uses TRBV28 and TRBJ2-7, with D possibly TRBD2 on 6 matching bases. V was shortened by 6 bases and J by 4 bases, with 28 bases between the two germline ends. This CDR3 region has 18 residues. Looked up from germline, CDR1 is MDHEN and CDR2 is SYDVKM. The chain's CDR3 is CASRRPIADPTELYEQYF. CDR3 sequence (DNA): TGTGCCAGCAGACGTCCAATAGCGGACCCGACTGAATTATACGAGCAGTACTTC.

CDR3 amino acids: CASSLSVEAGGREEQYF. CDR3 DNA: TGTGCCAGCAGTTTATCGGTTGAAGCGGGAGGGCGTGAAGAGCAGTACTTC. The chain links TRBV27 to TRBJ2-7; 10 nucleotides align to TRBD2. The CDR3 length is 17 residues. Germline assignment: CDR1 MNHEY and CDR2 SMNVEV (reference sequence). The trim removed 0 bases at V and 7 bases at J, leaving 12 bases unmatched.

This chain uses TRBV6-1 with TRBJ1-4; the D is unclear. Per the germline V gene, CDR1 is MNHNS and CDR2 is SASEGT. The CDR3 contains 15 residues. Trimming pared 5 bases from V and 2 bases from J, leaving 12 bases between. In DNA, the CDR3 is TGTGCCAGCAGTCTTCTCCTTCCTACTAATGAAAAACTGTTTTTT. Translation: CASSLLLPTNEKLFF.

The chain joins TRBV6-5 to TRBJ2-5, with a tentative D call TRBD2 (5 bases). The length of the CDR3 is 14 residues. V was clipped by 3 bases and J by 1 base, with 9 bases between them. CDR1 is MNHEY and CDR2 is SVGAGI in the germline V gene. The DNA of the CDR3 is TGTGCCAGCAGTTATCGGACTCGCCAAGAGACCCAGTACTTC. The encoded protein is CASSYRTRQETQYF.

The chain links TRBV19 to TRBJ2-1; 7 bases align to TRBD2. CDR3 size: 15 residues. Per the germline V gene, CDR1 is LNHDA and CDR2 is SQIVND (reference sequence). V lost 5 bases and J lost 5; bases outside the gene matches: 9. CDR3 sequence (DNA): TGTGCCAGTAGTGTCGCGGCTAGCGGTAACAATGAGCAGTTCTTC. This translates into CASSVAASGNNEQFF.

J is TRBJ2-3 and V is TRBV6-5; maybe TRBD1 (6 bases). CDR3 length: 15 residues. With 5 bases removed from V and 1 base from J, the gap between germline ends came to 13 bases. Germline loops: CDR1 MNHEY, CDR2 SVGAGI. As DNA, the CDR3 is TGTGCCAGCAGTCTACAGGGTTGGGGCACAGATACGCAGTATTTT. It translates to CASSLQGWGTDTQYF.

This chain links TRBV4-3 with TRBJ2-2; 9 bases match TRBD1. The CDR3 has 17 amino acids. CDR1 and CDR2 from the germline V gene are LGHNA and YSLEER. The V gene end was trimmed by 0 bases and the J gene end by 4 bases; junction bases not matched to a gene: 6. The CDR3 here is CASSQDRWTGATGELFF. CDR3 bases: TGCGCCAGCAGCCAAGATCGTTGGACAGGGGCCACCGGGGAGCTGTTTTTT.

The chain joins TRBV11-2 to TRBJ2-4; 12 positions agree with TRBD1. The CDR3 is 14 amino acids. Trimming cost V 5 bases and J 8 bases; bases outside gene matches: 4. Germline V CDR1 and CDR2: SGHAT, FQNNGV. CDR3 residues: CASSAGQGAYIQYF. The CDR3 DNA sequence: TGTGCCAGCAGCGCGGGACAGGGGGCTTACATTCAGTACTTC.

V usage is TRBV6-6 and J usage is TRBJ1-1; D unclear. The length of the CDR3 is 16 residues. V lost 8 bases, J lost 2 bases, and 21 bases lay in between. The germline V gene has CDR1 MNHNY and CDR2 SVGAGI (reference sequence). CDR3 amino acids: CASVPSAGLKNTEAFF. CDR3 nucleotides: TGTGCCAGCGTCCCGTCGGCAGGTTTAAAAAACACTGAAGCTTTCTTT.

The rearrangement uses TRBV4-1 and TRBJ1-3, with D perhaps matching TRBD1 (6 bases). Germline V gene data show CDR1 as MGHRA and CDR2 as YSYEKL. The V end lost 1 base, the J end lost 2 bases, and 15 bases lay between the germline ends. The CDR3 consists of 17 residues. In DNA, the CDR3 is TGCGCCAGCAGCCAAGGAATACAGGGCTACACTGGAAACACCATATATTTT. Translation: CASSQGIQGYTGNTIYF.

The chain couples TRBV5-6 to TRBJ2-1, with 8 nucleotides matching TRBD2. With V trimmed by 0 bases and J by 0 bases, 8 bases remained unmatched. The CDR3 totals 18 residues. The V gene's germline CDR1 is SGHDT and CDR2 YYEEEE. This CDR3 reads CASSLAGGEVSSYNEQFF. The CDR3 DNA is TGTGCCAGCAGCTTGGCGGGGGGGGAGGTGAGCTCCTACAATGAGCAGTTCTTC.

The chain couples TRBV6-1 to TRBJ2-3; 9 nucleotides align to TRBD2. CDR1 is MNHNS, CDR2 SASEGT, per germline. The V segment lost 1 base and the J segment 8 bases; nucleotides outside the gene matches: 7. CDR3 length equals 15 residues. CDR3 residues: CASSEVAGDLGTQYF. DNA for the CDR3: TGTGCCAGCAGTGAAGTAGCGGGAGATCTGGGTACGCAGTATTTT.

The chain is built from TRBV2 and TRBJ2-7, with 9 bases fitting TRBD1. V lost 10 bases and J lost 5; bases outside the gene matches: 12. CDR3 length equals 14 residues. Germline V gene lookup returns CDR1 SNHLY and CDR2 FYNNEI. The CDR3 coding sequence is TGTGCCACGCCACGGGGGACAGGGAACAACGAGCAGTACTTC. This codes for CATPRGTGNNEQYF.

J is TRBJ2-5 and V is TRBV5-1, with D hard to call. Trimming cost V 0 bases and J 1 base, with 7 bases left between them. The CDR3 length is 14 residues. Looked up from germline, CDR1 is SGHRS and CDR2 is YFSETQ. The CDR3 coding sequence is TGCGCCAGCAGCTTGGATGCAGGCCAAGAGACCCAGTACTTC. It translates to CASSLDAGQETQYF.

The chain joins TRBV5-1 to TRBJ1-3; 7 bases fit TRBD1. V shed 3 bases and J 4 bases; nucleotides not matched to a gene: 4. Germline CDR1 SGHRS, CDR2 YFSETQ. The CDR3 spans 14 residues. The DNA for the CDR3 is TGCGCCAGCAGCTCCGGGACAGAGGGAAACACCATATATTTT. Amino acid sequence: CASSSGTEGNTIYF.

The genes are TRBV7-8 and TRBJ2-7; TRBD2 matches 10 bases. V lost 3 bases to trimming and J lost 3 bases; unmatched junction nucleotides: 5. CDR1 is SGHVS, CDR2 FQNEAQ, per germline. CDR3 length: 15 amino acids. CDR3 coding DNA: TGTGCCAGCAGCTTGGGCCTAGCGGGAGTCTACGAGCAGTACTTC. Protein sequence: CASSLGLAGVYEQYF.

The chain joins TRBV30 to TRBJ1-1; D is unresolved. The V end lost 4 bases, the J end lost 3 bases, and 9 bases lay between the germline ends. The CDR3 has 12 residues. CDR1 and CDR2 from the germline V gene are GTSNPN and SVGIG (reference sequence). CDR3 nucleotide sequence: TGTGCCTGGACCCCAGGCTACACTGAAGCTTTCTTT. This gives the protein CAWTPGYTEAFF.

The J gene is TRBJ1-2, the V gene TRBV6-1; tentatively, D is TRBD1 (6 bases). CDR3 length: 17 residues. From germline, CDR1 is MNHNS and CDR2 SASEGT. Trimming stripped 4 bases from V and 2 bases from J, with 20 bases between. The CDR3, as DNA: TGTGCCAGCAGTGGAGGGCAGGGGCCTACCACGAACTATGGCTACACCTTC. Encoded protein: CASSGGQGPTTNYGYTF.

The chain joins TRBV18 to TRBJ2-7; 9 bases match TRBD1. V trimming: 5 bases; J trimming: 1 base; junction bases outside the gene matches: 3. The CDR3 sequence is 14 residues long. Looked up from germline, CDR1 is KGHSH and CDR2 is LQKENI. The CDR3 DNA reads as TGTGCCAGCTCATCAGGGACAGGGTCCTACGAGCAGTACTTC. The encoded protein is CASSSGTGSYEQYF.

The chain is built from TRBV6-6 and TRBJ1-1; D uncertain. V lost 0 bases to trimming and J lost 5 bases, with 16 bases between them. The CDR3 sequence is 16 residues long. The germline V gene has CDR1 MNHNY and CDR2 SVGAGI (reference sequence). The CDR3 DNA follows: TGTGCCAGCAGTTACTCGAGGGTAGTCCCCGGGACTGAAGCTTTCTTT. It is translated as CASSYSRVVPGTEAFF.

The chain couples TRBV28 to TRBJ2-1, with a tentative D call TRBD1 (6 bases). The CDR3 loop spans 16 amino acids. The V end lost 5 bases, the J end lost 3 bases, and 17 bases lay between the germline ends. The germline gives CDR1 MDHEN, CDR2 SYDVKM. CDR3 protein: CASSDPQGRFYNEQFF. The CDR3 nucleotides are TGTGCCAGCAGTGATCCCCAGGGGAGATTCTACAATGAGCAGTTCTTC.